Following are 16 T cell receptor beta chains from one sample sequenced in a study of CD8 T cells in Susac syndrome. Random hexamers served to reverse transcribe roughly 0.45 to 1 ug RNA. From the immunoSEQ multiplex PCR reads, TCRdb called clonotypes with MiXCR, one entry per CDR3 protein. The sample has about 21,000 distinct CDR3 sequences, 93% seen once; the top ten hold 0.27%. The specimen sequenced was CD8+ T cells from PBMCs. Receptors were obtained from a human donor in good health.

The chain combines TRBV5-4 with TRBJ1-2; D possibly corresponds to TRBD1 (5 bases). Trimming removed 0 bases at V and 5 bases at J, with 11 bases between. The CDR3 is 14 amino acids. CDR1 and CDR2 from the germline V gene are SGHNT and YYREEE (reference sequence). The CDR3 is CASSLVAGRYGYTF. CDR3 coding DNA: TGTGCCAGCAGCTTGGTAGCAGGGAGGTATGGCTACACCTTC. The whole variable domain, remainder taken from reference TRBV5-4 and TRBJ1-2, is ETGVTQSPTHLIKTRGQQVTLRCSSQSGHNTVSWYQQALGQGPQFIFQYYREEENGRGNFPPRFSGLQFPNYSSELNVNALELDDSALYLCASSLVAGRYGYTFGSGTRLTVV.

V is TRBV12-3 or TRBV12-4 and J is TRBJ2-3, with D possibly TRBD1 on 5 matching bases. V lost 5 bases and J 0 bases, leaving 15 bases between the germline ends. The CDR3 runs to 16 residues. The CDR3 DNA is TGTGCCAGCAGTCCCTCTTGGGGCATTAGCACAGATACGCAGTATTTT. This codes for CASSPSWGISTDTQYF.

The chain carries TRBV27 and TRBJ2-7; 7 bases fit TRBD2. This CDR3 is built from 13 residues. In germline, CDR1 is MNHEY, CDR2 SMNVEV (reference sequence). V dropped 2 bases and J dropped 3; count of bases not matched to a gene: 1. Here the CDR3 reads CASSLGRDYEQYF. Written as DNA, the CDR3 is TGTGCCAGCAGTTTAGGGAGGGACTACGAGCAGTACTTC.

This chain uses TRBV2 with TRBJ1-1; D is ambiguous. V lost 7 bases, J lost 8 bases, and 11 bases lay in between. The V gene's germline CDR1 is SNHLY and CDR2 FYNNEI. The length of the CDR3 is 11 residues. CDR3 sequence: CASTWVAEAFF. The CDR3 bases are TGTGCCAGCACCTGGGTCGCAGAAGCTTTCTTT.

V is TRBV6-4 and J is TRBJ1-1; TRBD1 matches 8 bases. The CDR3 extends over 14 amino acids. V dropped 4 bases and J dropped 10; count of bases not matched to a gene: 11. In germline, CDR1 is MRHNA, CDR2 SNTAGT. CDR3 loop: CASSATPGQGVAFF. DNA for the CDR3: TGTGCCAGCAGTGCGACCCCCGGACAGGGAGTAGCTTTCTTT.

This CDR3 reads CASSYPPGQGGTGELFF. CDR3 nucleotides: TGTGCCAGCAGTTACCCCCCGGGACAGGGGGGCACCGGGGAGCTGTTTTTT. This chain uses TRBV6-2 or TRBV6-3 with TRBJ2-2; 11 nucleotides match TRBD1. From germline, CDR1 is MNHEY and CDR2 SVGEGT. Trimming cost V 2 bases and J 4 bases; bases outside gene matches: 6. The CDR3 covers 17 residues.

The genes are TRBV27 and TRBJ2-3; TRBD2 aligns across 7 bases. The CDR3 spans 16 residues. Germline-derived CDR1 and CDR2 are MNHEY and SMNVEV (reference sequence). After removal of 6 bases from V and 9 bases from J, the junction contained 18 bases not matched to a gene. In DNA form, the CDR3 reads TGTGCCAGCAGGCTCTGGGCCAGCGGGGCCAAAGGAACGCAGTATTTT. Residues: CASRLWASGAKGTQYF.

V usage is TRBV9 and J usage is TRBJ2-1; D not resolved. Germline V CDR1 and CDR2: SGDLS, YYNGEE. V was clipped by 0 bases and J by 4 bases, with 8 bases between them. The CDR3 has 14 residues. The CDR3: CASSVENRYNEQFF. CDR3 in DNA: TGTGCCAGCAGCGTAGAGAACAGATACAATGAGCAGTTCTTC.

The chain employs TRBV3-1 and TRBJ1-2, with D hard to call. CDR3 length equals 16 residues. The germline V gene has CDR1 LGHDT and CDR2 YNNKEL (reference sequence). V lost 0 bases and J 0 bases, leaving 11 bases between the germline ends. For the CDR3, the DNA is TGTGCCAGCAGCCAAGATAGGGAGGCCCCTAACTATGGCTACACCTTC. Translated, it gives CASSQDREAPNYGYTF.

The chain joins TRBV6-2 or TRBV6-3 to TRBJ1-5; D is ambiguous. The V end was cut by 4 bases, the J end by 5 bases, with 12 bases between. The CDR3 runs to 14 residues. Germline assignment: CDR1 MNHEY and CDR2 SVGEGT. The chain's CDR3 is CASSSDGVHQPQHF. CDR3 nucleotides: TGTGCCAGCAGTTCCGACGGGGTCCATCAGCCCCAGCATTTT.

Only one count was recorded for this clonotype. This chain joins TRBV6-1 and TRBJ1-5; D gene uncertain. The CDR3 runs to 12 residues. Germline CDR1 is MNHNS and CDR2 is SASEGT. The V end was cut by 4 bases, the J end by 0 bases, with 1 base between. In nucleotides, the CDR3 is TGTGCCAGCAGTGGTAGCAATCAGCCCCAGCATTTT. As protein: CASSGSNQPQHF.

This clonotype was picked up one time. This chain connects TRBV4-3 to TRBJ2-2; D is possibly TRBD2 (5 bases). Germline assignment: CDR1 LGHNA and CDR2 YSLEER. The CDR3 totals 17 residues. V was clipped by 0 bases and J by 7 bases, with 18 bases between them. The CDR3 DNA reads TGCGCCAGCAGCCAAGAGGATACTAGGAGAAGCGACGGGGAGCTGTTTTTT. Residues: CASSQEDTRRSDGELFF.

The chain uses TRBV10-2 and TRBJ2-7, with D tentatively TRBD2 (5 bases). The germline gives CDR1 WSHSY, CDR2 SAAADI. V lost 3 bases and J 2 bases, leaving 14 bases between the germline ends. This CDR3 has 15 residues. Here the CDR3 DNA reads TGCGCCAGCAGTGAAATAGGACTGAGAACCTACGAGCAGTACTTC. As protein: CASSEIGLRTYEQYF.

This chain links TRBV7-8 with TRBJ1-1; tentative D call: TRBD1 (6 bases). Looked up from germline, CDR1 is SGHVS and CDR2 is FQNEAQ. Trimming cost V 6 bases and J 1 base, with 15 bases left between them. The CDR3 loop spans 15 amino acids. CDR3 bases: TGTGCCAGCAGTCGAAGGGGGGGGACGAACACTGAAGCTTTCTTT. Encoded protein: CASSRRGGTNTEAFF.

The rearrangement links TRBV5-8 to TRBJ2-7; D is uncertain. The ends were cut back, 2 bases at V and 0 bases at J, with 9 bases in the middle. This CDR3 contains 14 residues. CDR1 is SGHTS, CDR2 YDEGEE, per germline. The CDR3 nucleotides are TGTGCCAGCAGCTTTCGGACGGTCTCCTACGAGCAGTACTTC. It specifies CASSFRTVSYEQYF.

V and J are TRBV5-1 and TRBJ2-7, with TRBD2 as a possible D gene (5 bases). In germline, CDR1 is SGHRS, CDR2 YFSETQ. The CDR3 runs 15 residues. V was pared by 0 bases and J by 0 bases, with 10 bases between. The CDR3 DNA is TGCGCCAGCAGCTTGGTTACGGGGTCCTCCTACGAGCAGTACTTC. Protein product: CASSLVTGSSYEQYF.